The present TCR beta chain was sequenced within a study of blood T cell repertoires in COVID-19. Study as a whole: From the United States, Italy and Spain came samples of acute and convalescent COVID-19. T cells, B-cell-depleted T cells, or PBMCs provided the cDNA or gDNA that served as material.

TCRdb keeps only in-frame clones here, not all; method: immunoSEQ multiplex PCR. The data hold 150,000 to 200,000 clones, with about 75% observed a single time. The CDR3 is 15 residues long. J was trimmed by 2 bases and V by 3 bases; bases with no gene match: 2. The germline V gene has CDR1 MNHNS and CDR2 SASEGT. The chain joins TRBV6-1 to TRBJ2-2, with TRBD1 identical over 8 bases. The sequencing sample was made of peripheral blood. The source of this sequence is a woman aged 50 to 60 with active or convalescent COVID-19. In DNA, the CDR3 is TGTGCCAGCAGTGATACAGGGGGAAACACCGGGGAGCTGTTTTTT. It is translated as CASSDTGGNTGELFF.